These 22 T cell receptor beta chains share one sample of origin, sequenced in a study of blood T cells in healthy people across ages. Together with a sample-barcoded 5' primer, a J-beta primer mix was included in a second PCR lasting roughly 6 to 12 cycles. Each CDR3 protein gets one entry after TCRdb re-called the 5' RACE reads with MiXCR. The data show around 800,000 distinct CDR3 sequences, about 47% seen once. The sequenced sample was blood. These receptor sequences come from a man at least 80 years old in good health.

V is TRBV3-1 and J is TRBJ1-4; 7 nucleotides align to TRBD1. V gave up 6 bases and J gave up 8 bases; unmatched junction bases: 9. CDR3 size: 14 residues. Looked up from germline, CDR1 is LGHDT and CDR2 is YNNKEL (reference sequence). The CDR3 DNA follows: TGTGCCAGCAGGGTCGGGACAGCCGGGGAAAAACTGTTTTTT. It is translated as CASRVGTAGEKLFF.

The CDR3 loop is CASSLAGTAPDTQYF. DNA for the CDR3: TGCGCCAGCAGCTTGGCCGGGACAGCCCCAGATACGCAGTATTTT. J is TRBJ2-3 and V is TRBV5-1; 7 positions agree with TRBD1. Germline V gives CDR1 SGHRS, CDR2 YFSETQ. V was pared by 0 bases and J by 4 bases, with 5 bases of the junction left unmatched. This CDR3 spans 15 amino acids.

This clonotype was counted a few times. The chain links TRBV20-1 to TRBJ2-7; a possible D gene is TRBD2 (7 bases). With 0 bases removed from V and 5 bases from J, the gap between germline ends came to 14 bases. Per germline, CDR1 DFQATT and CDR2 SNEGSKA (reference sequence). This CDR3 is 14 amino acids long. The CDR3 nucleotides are TGCAGTGCTAGAGATCTGCGGGGGCCGGACGAGCAGTACTTC. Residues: CSARDLRGPDEQYF.

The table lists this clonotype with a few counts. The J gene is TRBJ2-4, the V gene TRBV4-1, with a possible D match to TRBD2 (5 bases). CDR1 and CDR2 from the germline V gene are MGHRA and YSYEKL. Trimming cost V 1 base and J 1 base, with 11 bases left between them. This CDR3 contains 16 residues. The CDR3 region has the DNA TGCGCCAGCAGCCAAGGGCCGGGAAATGCCAAAAACATTCAGTACTTC. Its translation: CASSQGPGNAKNIQYF.

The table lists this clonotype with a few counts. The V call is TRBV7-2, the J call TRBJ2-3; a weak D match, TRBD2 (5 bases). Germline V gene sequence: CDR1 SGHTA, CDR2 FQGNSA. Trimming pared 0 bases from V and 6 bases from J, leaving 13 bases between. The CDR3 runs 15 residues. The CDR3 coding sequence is TGTGCCAGCAGCTTAGCGGTAGCGTTCGTCGATACGCAGTATTTT. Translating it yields CASSLAVAFVDTQYF.

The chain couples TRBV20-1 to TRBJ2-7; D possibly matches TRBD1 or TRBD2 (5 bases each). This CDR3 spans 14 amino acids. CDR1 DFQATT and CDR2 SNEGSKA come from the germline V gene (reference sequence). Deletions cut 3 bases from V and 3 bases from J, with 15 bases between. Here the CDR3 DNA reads TGCAGTGCTAGTCGGGGCAGGTTTTACTACGAGCAGTACTTC. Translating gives CSASRGRFYYEQYF.

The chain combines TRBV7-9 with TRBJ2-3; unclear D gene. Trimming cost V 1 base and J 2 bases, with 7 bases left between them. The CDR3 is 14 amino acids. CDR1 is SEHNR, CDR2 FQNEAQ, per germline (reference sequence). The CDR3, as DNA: TGTGCCAGCAGCTTAGGCTGGGACACAGATACGCAGTATTTT. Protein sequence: CASSLGWDTDTQYF.

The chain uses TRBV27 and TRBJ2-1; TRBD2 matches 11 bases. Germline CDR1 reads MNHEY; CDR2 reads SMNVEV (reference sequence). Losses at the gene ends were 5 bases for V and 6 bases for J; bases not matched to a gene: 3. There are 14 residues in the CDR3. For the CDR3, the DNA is TGTGCCAGCAGTGGGACTAGCGGCCTCAATGAGCAGTTCTTC. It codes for CASSGTSGLNEQFF.

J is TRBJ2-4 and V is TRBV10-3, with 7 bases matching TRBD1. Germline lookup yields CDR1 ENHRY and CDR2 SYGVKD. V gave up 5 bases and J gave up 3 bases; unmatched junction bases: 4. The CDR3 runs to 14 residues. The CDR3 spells CAISPDRDKNIQYF. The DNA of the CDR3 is TGTGCCATCAGTCCAGACAGGGACAAAAACATTCAGTACTTC.

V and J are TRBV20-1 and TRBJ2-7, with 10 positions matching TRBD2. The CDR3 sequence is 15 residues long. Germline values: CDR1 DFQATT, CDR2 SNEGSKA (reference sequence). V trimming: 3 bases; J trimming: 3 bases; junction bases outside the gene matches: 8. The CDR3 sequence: CSARDLAGDLYEQYF. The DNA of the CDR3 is TGCAGTGCTAGGGACCTAGCGGGAGATCTCTACGAGCAGTACTTC.

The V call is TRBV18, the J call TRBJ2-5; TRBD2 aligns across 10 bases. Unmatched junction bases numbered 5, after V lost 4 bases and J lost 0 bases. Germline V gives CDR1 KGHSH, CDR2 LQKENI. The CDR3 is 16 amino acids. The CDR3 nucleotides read TGTGCCAGCTCACTCCCACTAGCGGGATACCAAGAGACCCAGTACTTC. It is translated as CASSLPLAGYQETQYF.

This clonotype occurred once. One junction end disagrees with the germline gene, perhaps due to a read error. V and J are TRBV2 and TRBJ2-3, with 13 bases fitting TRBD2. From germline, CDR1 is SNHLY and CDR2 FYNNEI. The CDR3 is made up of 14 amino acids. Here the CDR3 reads CASEGLAGTGTQYF. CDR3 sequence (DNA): TGTGCCAGCGAGGGACTAGCGGGAACAGGTACGCAGTATTTT.

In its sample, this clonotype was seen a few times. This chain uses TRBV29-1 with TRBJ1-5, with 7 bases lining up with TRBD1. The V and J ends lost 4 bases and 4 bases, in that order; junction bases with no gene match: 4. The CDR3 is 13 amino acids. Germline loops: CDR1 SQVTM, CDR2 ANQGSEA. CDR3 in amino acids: CSVARGRNQPQHF. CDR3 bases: TGCAGCGTTGCCAGGGGGAGGAATCAGCCCCAGCATTTT.

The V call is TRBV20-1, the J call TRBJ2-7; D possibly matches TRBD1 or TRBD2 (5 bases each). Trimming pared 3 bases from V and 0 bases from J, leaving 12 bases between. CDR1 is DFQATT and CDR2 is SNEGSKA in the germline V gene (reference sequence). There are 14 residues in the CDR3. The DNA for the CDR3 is TGCAGTGCTAGGGGGACCGTGAGCTCCTACGAGCAGTACTTC. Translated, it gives CSARGTVSSYEQYF.

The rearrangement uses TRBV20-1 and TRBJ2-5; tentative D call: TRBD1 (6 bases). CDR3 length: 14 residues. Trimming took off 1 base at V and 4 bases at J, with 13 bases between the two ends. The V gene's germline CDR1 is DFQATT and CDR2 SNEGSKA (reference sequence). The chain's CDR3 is CSARGWTEGETQYF. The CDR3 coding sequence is TGCAGTGCTAGAGGTTGGACAGAAGGAGAGACCCAGTACTTC.

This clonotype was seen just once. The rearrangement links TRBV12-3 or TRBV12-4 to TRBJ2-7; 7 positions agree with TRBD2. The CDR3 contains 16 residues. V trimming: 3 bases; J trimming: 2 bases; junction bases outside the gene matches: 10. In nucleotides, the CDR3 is TGTGCCAGCAGTTTGGGGCTACTAGCGCTTACCTACGAGCAGTACTTC. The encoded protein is CASSLGLLALTYEQYF.

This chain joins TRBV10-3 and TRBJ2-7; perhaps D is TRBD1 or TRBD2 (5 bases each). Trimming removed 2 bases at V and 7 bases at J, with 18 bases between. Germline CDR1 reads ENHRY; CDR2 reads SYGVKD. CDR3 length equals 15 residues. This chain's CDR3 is CAISEIGLPGWEQYF. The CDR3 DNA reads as TGTGCCATCAGTGAGATAGGACTTCCAGGGTGGGAGCAGTACTTC.

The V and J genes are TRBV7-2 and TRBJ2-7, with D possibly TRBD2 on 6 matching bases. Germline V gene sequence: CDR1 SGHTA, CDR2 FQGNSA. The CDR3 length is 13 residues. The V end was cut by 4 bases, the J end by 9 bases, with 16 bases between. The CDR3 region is CASSSSEVSVQYF. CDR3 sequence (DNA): TGTGCCAGCAGCTCTAGCGAGGTTAGTGTGCAGTACTTC. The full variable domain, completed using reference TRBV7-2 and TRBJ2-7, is GAGVSQSPSNKVTEKGKDVELRCDPISGHTALYWYRQSLGQGLEFLIYFQGNSAPDKSGLPSDRFSAERTGGSVSTLTIQRTQQEDSAVYLCASSSSEVSVQYFGPGTRLTVT.

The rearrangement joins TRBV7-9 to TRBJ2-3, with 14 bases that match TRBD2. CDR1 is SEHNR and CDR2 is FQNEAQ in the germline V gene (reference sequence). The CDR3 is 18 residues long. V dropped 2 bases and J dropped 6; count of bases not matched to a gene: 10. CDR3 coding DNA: TGTGCCAGCAGCTTAAGACTAGCGGGAGGGCCGGGTAAGGATACGCAGTATTTT. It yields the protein CASSLRLAGGPGKDTQYF.

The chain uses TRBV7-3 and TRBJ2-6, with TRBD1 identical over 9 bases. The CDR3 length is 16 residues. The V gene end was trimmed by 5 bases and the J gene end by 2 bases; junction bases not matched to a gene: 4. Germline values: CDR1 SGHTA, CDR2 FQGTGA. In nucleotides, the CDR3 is TGTGCCAGCAGCACACAGGGGGCGACTGGGGCCAACGTCCTGACTTTC. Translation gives CASSTQGATGANVLTF. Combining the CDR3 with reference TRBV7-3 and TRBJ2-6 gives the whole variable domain GAGVSQTPSNKVTEKGKYVELRCDPISGHTALYWYRQSLGQGPEFLIYFQGTGAADDSGLPNDRFFAVRPEGSVSTLKIQRTERGDSAVYLCASSTQGATGANVLTFGAGSRLTVL.

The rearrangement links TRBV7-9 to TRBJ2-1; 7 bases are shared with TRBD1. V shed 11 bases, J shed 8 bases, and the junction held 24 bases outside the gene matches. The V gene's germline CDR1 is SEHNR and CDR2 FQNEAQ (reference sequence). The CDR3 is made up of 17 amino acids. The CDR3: CAQGSFPEGGEGYEQFF. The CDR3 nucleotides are TGTGCCCAGGGCAGCTTCCCGGAAGGGGGCGAAGGCTATGAGCAGTTCTTC. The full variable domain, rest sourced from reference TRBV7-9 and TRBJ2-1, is DTGVSQNPRHKITKRGQNVTFRCDPISEHNRLYWYRQTLGQGPEFLTYFQNEAQLEKSRLLSDRFSAERPKGSFSTLEIQRTEQGDSAMYLCAQGSFPEGGEGYEQFFGPGTRLTVL.

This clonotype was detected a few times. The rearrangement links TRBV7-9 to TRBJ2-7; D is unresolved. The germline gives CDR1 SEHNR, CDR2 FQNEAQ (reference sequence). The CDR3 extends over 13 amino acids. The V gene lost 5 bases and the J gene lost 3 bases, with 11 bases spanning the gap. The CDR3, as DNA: TGTGCCAGCAGCCCGGCGTCACGCTACGAGCAGTACTTC. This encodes CASSPASRYEQYF.